One and the same sample provided the 24 T cell receptor beta chains below, sequenced in a study of control samples from healthy donors and cancer patients. The data were produced by immunoSEQ multiplex PCR, yet TCRdb's version contains in-frame clones alone and is incomplete. The sample has fewer than 200,000 clones; around 95% are singletons. The sequenced sample consisted of blood. These receptors were obtained from a woman aged 60-75 years in good health.

J is TRBJ1-4 and V is TRBV30, with a tentative D call TRBD1 (5 bases). This CDR3 region has 14 residues. Germline loops: CDR1 GTSNPN, CDR2 SVGIG (reference sequence). Trimming shortened V by 6 bases and J by 6 bases, and 17 bases separated the two germline ends. The CDR3 protein is CACRRDLTHEKLFF. CDR3 bases: TGTGCCTGCCGACGGGACCTGACTCATGAAAAACTGTTTTTT.

The chain couples TRBV4-2 to TRBJ2-5, with a tentative D call TRBD2 (7 bases). CDR1 is LGHNA and CDR2 is YNFKEQ in the germline V gene. V lost 4 bases and J 1 base, leaving 16 bases between the germline ends. CDR3 length equals 16 residues. As DNA, the CDR3 is TGTGCCAGCAGCCCCTCGTCGGGGGGCACCCAAGAGACCCAGTACTTC. It codes for CASSPSSGGTQETQYF.

This clone was seen once. The gene calls are TRBV6-2 or TRBV6-3 and TRBJ1-2; D unclear. This CDR3 has 11 amino acids. Trimming took 0 bases from V and 9 from J, leaving 5 bases between them. Germline CDR1 reads MNHEY; CDR2 reads SVGEGT. The CDR3, as DNA: TGTGCCAGCAGTTACTCGAATCGCTACACCTTC. As protein: CASSYSNRYTF.

This chain connects TRBV6-2 or TRBV6-3 to TRBJ1-3; possibly TRBD1 for D (5 bases). The germline V and J ends were trimmed by 4 bases and 2 bases, with 6 bases remaining between them. Germline CDR1 reads MNHEY; CDR2 reads SVGEGT. The CDR3 has 13 residues. The CDR3 is CASSSRAGNTIYF. The CDR3 region has the DNA TGTGCCAGCAGTTCCAGGGCTGGAAACACCATATATTTT.

This clone appeared a single time. The chain joins TRBV2 to TRBJ1-4; tentative D call: TRBD1 (5 bases). This CDR3 comprises 15 residues. Germline V lookup: CDR1 SNHLY, CDR2 FYNNEI. V lost 8 bases and J 4 bases, leaving 17 bases between the germline ends. Here the CDR3 DNA reads TGTGCCAGCGCTAGTGAGGGGACCTTTAATGAAAAACTGTTTTTT. This gives the protein CASASEGTFNEKLFF.

The V and J genes are TRBV5-8 and TRBJ1-4; D unclear. Germline V lookup: CDR1 SGHTS, CDR2 YDEGEE. V dropped 4 bases and J dropped 0 bases, with 10 bases sitting between them. The CDR3 consists of 15 residues. CDR3 loop: CASSGDGSTNEKLFF. The CDR3 coding sequence is TGTGCCAGCAGCGGCGACGGATCAACTAATGAAAAACTGTTTTTT.

This clone is a singleton in its sample. The chain is built from TRBV5-1 and TRBJ1-4, with D maybe TRBD1 (5 bases). The CDR3 totals 16 residues. Trimming removed 3 bases from V and 3 bases from J, with 15 bases in between. Germline loops: CDR1 SGHRS, CDR2 YFSETQ. CDR3 amino acids: CASSSGWDAPNEKLFF. The CDR3 DNA sequence: TGCGCCAGCAGCTCGGGATGGGACGCCCCTAATGAAAAACTGTTTTTT.

The chain combines TRBV18 with TRBJ1-1; D is possibly TRBD1 (6 bases). Germline loops: CDR1 KGHSH, CDR2 LQKENI. The CDR3 loop spans 14 amino acids. V lost 5 bases and J 8 bases, leaving 18 bases between the germline ends. DNA for the CDR3: TGTGCCAGCTCAACCCACCACAGGGAGCCGGAAGCTTTCTTT. Translation gives CASSTHHREPEAFF.

The chain carries TRBV19 and TRBJ1-1; TRBD1 matches at 7 bases. CDR1 and CDR2 from the germline V gene are LNHDA and SQIVND (reference sequence). The CDR3 is 16 residues long. V gave up 3 bases and J gave up 4 bases; unmatched junction bases: 11. The CDR3 nucleotides are TGTGCCAGTAGTATGGGACAGCCAGGCCTCGCCACTGAAGCTTTCTTT. The encoded protein is CASSMGQPGLATEAFF.

This chain joins TRBV10-3 and TRBJ1-5, with TRBD1 matching over 8 bases. The CDR3 spans 15 residues. In germline, CDR1 is ENHRY, CDR2 SYGVKD. J gave up 1 base and V 2 bases, and 1 base lay outside the gene matches. CDR3 residues: CAISENRGSNQPQHF. The DNA for the CDR3 is TGTGCCATCAGTGAGAACAGGGGGAGCAATCAGCCCCAGCATTTT.

The chain recombines TRBV5-1 with TRBJ1-6; D is undetermined. Trimming pared 4 bases from V and 7 bases from J, leaving 9 bases between. This CDR3 is built from 13 residues. Germline V CDR1 and CDR2: SGHRS, YFSETQ. The CDR3 loop reads CASSPDGNSPLHF. CDR3 DNA sequence: TGCGCCAGCAGCCCTGACGGGAATTCACCCCTCCACTTT.

The rearrangement links TRBV7-2 to TRBJ2-1, with a tentative D call TRBD2 (5 bases). Trimming left V 4 bases short and J 9 bases short, with 16 bases between. The CDR3 runs to 14 residues. Germline V gene sequence: CDR1 SGHTA, CDR2 FQGNSA. The chain's CDR3 is CASSYSPSGGEQFF. CDR3 DNA: TGTGCCAGCAGCTATTCGCCCAGCGGCGGTGAGCAGTTCTTC.

The chain's CDR3 is CASSPGSNEQFF. In nucleotides, the CDR3 is TGTGCCAGCTCACCAGGGTCCAATGAGCAGTTCTTC. V is TRBV18 and J is TRBJ2-1, with unresolved D. Germline V CDR1 and CDR2: KGHSH, LQKENI. The CDR3 is 12 residues long. The V gene lost 2 bases and the J gene lost 6 bases, with 5 bases spanning the gap.

The chain has TRBV7-8 and TRBJ2-5; 8 nucleotides agree with TRBD2. J lost 1 base, V lost 1 base, and 5 bases had no gene match. CDR3 size: 16 residues. CDR1 is SGHVS, CDR2 FQNEAQ, per germline. The CDR3 region is CASSLDIAGTQETQYF. Here the CDR3 DNA reads TGTGCCAGCAGCTTAGACATAGCGGGGACCCAAGAGACCCAGTACTTC.

The chain carries TRBV7-9 and TRBJ1-2; D remains ambiguous. This CDR3 contains 14 residues. Trimming left V 0 bases short and J 8 bases short, with 13 bases between. Looked up from germline, CDR1 is SEHNR and CDR2 is FQNEAQ (reference sequence). In DNA form, the CDR3 reads TGTGCCAGCAGCTTAGCCCAGACCCCGGGGGGCTACACCTTC. Protein sequence: CASSLAQTPGGYTF.

V and J are TRBV7-2 and TRBJ2-2; perhaps D is TRBD1 or TRBD2 (6 bases each). CDR3 length: 15 residues. Germline V gene sequence: CDR1 SGHTA, CDR2 FQGNSA. The V and J ends lost 0 bases and 6 bases respectively, with 11 bases between them. The CDR3 DNA is TGTGCCAGCAGCTTAGCTAACAGGGAGGCCGGGGAGCTGTTTTTT. Translation gives CASSLANREAGELFF.

The chain combines TRBV19 with TRBJ1-2, with D perhaps matching TRBD1 (6 bases). CDR3 size: 15 residues. V was cut by 3 bases and J by 8 bases, with 19 bases left in between. CDR1 and CDR2 from the germline V gene are LNHDA and SQIVND (reference sequence). CDR3 in DNA: TGTGCCAGTAGTATGGGGGCATTGGGCTTTAAGGGCTACACCTTC. Protein product: CASSMGALGFKGYTF. Full variable domain (missing parts from reference TRBV19 and TRBJ1-2): DGGITQSPKYLFRKEGQNVTLSCEQNLNHDAMYWYRQDPGQGLRLIYYSQIVNDFQKGDIAEGYSVSREKKESFPLTVTSAQKNPTAFYLCASSMGALGFKGYTFGSGTRLTVV.

DNA of the CDR3: TGTGCCACCAGTGGGGGACTAGCGGCGGGCACCGGGGAGCTGTTTTTT. Encoded protein: CATSGGLAAGTGELFF. The rearrangement links TRBV24-1 to TRBJ2-2; 11 bases fit TRBD2. The CDR3 has 16 residues. Trimming removed 5 bases from V and 4 bases from J; junction bases left unmatched: 5. From germline, CDR1 is KGHDR and CDR2 SFDVKD.

In its sample, this clone was seen once. This chain links TRBV5-1 with TRBJ1-1, with unresolved D. CDR3 length equals 14 residues. Germline CDR1 SGHRS, CDR2 YFSETQ. Trimming cost V 5 bases and J 2 bases, with 13 bases left between them. DNA of the CDR3: TGCGCCAGCAGTATTGATCCGGGAAACACTGAAGCTTTCTTT. Amino acid sequence: CASSIDPGNTEAFF. Based on the CDR3 plus reference TRBV5-1 and TRBJ1-1, the full variable domain is KAGVTQTPRYLIKTRGQQVTLSCSPISGHRSVSWYQQTPGQGLQFLFEYFSETQRNKGNFPGRFSGRQFSNSRSEMNVSTLELGDSALYLCASSIDPGNTEAFFGQGTRLTVV.

The rearrangement uses TRBV9 and TRBJ2-1; possible D gene TRBD1, 5 bases. Germline V lookup: CDR1 SGDLS, CDR2 YYNGEE. With 3 bases removed from V and 9 bases from J, the gap between germline ends came to 13 bases. The CDR3 is made up of 13 amino acids. DNA of the CDR3: TGTGCCAGCAGCGCCATAGCTCAGGGTGAGCAGTTCTTC. This sequence encodes CASSAIAQGEQFF.

The chain links TRBV28 to TRBJ2-1, with 9 bases that match TRBD2. The germline V gene has CDR1 MDHEN and CDR2 SYDVKM. This CDR3 spans 17 amino acids. With 7 bases clipped from V and 7 bases from J, the junction kept 17 bases outside the gene matches. CDR3 in amino acids: CASNPSNRRLAVNEQFF. CDR3 sequence (DNA): TGTGCCAGCAATCCGAGCAATCGACGACTAGCGGTGAATGAGCAGTTCTTC.

This sequence joins TRBV4-2 and TRBJ1-5, with D unresolved. Germline CDR1 LGHNA, CDR2 YNFKEQ. The V gene lost 2 bases and the J gene lost 4 bases, with 9 bases spanning the gap. The CDR3 length is 14 residues. The CDR3 sequence is CASSQPPGNQPQHF. The CDR3 bases are TGTGCCAGCAGCCAACCCCCCGGGAATCAGCCCCAGCATTTT.

The chain is built from TRBV6-2 or TRBV6-3 and TRBJ2-7; D gene ambiguous. Germline-derived CDR1 and CDR2 are MNHEY and SVGEGT. The CDR3 consists of 13 residues. The V end was cut by 1 base, the J end by 6 bases, with 10 bases between. In nucleotides, the CDR3 is TGTGCCAGCAGTTACTTGCAAAGGGCCGAGCAGTACTTC. It encodes CASSYLQRAEQYF.

This CDR3 is CASSQDLTLPAFF. The CDR3 DNA follows: TGCGCCAGCAGCCAAGATCTGACCCTTCCGGCTTTCTTT. This chain links TRBV4-3 with TRBJ1-1; D unclear. The germline gives CDR1 LGHNA, CDR2 YSLEER. V lost 0 bases to trimming and J lost 11 bases, with 13 bases between them. The CDR3 is 13 amino acids.